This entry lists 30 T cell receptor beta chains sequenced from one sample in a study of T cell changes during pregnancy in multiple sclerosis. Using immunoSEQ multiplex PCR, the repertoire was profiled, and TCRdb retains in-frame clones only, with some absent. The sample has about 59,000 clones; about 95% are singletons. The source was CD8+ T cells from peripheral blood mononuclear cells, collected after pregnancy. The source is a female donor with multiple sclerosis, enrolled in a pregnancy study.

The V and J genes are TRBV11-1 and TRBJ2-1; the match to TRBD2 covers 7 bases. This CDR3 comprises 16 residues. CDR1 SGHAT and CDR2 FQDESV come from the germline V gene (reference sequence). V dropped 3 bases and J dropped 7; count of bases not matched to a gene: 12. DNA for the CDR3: TGTGCCAGCAGCTTCGGAGGGCTAGCGGAAGGAAATGAGCAGTTCTTC. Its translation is CASSFGGLAEGNEQFF.

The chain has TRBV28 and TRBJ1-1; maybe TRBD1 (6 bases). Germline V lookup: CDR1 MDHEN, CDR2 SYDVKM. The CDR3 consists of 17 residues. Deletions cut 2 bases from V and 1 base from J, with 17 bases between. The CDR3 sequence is CASSLPSPATGNTEAFF. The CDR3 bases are TGTGCCAGCAGTTTACCCAGCCCCGCGACAGGGAACACTGAAGCTTTCTTT.

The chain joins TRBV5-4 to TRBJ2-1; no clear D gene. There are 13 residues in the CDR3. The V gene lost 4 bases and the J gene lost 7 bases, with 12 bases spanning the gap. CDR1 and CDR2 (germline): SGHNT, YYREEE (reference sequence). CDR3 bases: TGTGCCAGCAGCGCGCTGGTACGGAATGAGCAGTTCTTC. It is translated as CASSALVRNEQFF. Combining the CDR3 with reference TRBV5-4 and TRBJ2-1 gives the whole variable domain ETGVTQSPTHLIKTRGQQVTLRCSSQSGHNTVSWYQQALGQGPQFIFQYYREEENGRGNFPPRFSGLQFPNYSSELNVNALELDDSALYLCASSALVRNEQFFGPGTRLTVL.

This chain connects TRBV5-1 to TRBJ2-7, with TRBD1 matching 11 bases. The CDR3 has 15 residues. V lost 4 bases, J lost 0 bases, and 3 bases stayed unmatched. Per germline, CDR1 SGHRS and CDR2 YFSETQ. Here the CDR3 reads CASSPGQGDSYEQYF. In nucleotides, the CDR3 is TGCGCCAGCAGCCCGGGACAGGGGGACTCCTACGAGCAGTACTTC.

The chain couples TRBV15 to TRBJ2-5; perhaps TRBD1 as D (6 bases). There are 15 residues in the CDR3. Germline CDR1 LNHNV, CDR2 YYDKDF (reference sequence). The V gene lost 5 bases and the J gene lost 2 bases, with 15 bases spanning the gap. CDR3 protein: CATSGGPGEQETQYF. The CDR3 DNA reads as TGTGCCACCAGCGGGGGCCCGGGTGAGCAAGAGACCCAGTACTTC.

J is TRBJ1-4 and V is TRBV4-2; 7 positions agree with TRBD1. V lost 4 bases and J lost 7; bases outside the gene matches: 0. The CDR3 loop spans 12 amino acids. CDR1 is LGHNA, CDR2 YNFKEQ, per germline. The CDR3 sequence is CASSRQGEKLFF. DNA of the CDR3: TGTGCCAGCAGCCGACAGGGTGAAAAACTGTTTTTT.

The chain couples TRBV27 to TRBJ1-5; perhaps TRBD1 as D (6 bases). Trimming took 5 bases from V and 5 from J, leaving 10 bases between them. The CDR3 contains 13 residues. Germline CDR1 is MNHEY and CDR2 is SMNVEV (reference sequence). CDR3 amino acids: CASSGTSHQPQHF. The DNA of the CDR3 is TGTGCCAGCAGTGGGACATCCCATCAGCCCCAGCATTTT.

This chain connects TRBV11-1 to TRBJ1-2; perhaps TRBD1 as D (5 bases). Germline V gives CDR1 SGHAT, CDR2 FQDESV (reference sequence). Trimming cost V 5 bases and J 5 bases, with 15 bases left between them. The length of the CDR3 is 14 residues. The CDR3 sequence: CASSLGGGAYGYTF. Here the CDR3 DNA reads TGTGCCAGCAGCCTCGGCGGAGGGGCGTATGGCTACACCTTC.

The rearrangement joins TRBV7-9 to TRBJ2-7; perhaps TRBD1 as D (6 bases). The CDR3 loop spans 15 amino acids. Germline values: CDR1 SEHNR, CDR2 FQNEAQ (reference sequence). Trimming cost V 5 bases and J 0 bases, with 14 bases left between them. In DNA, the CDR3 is TGTGCCAGCAGCGACAGCTACAGGGTCTCCTACGAGCAGTACTTC. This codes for CASSDSYRVSYEQYF.

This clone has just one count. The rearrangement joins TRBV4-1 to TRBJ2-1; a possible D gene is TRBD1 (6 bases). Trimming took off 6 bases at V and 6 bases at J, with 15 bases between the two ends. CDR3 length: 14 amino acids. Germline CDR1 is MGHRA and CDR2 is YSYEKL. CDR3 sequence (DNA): TGCGCCAGCAGACGCCTCAGGGGACGCAATGAGCAGTTCTTC. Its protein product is CASRRLRGRNEQFF.

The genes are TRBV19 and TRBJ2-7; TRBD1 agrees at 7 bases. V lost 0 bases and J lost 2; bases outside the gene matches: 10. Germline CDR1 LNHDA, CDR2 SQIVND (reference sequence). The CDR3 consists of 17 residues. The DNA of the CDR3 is TGTGCCAGTAGTATAGATCCCGCCGGCGACAGGGCCTACGAGCAGTACTTC. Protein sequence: CASSIDPAGDRAYEQYF. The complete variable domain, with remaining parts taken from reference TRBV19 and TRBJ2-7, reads DGGITQSPKYLFRKEGQNVTLSCEQNLNHDAMYWYRQDPGQGLRLIYYSQIVNDFQKGDIAEGYSVSREKKESFPLTVTSAQKNPTAFYLCASSIDPAGDRAYEQYFGPGTRLTVT.

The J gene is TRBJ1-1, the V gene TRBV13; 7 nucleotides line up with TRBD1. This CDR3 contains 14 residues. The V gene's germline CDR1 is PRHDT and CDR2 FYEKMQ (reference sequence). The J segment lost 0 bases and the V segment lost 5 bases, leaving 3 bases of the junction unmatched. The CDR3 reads CASSPDRLNTEAFF. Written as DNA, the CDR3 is TGTGCCAGCAGCCCGGACAGGCTGAACACTGAAGCTTTCTTT.

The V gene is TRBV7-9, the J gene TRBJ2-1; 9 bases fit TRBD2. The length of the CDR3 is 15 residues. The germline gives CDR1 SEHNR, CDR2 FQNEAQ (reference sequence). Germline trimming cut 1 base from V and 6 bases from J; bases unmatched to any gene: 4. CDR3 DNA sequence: TGTGCCAGCAGCTTAGGCGGGAGGGCGGGCAATGAGCAGTTCTTC. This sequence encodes CASSLGGRAGNEQFF. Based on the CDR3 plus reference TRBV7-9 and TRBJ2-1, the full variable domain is DTGVSQNPRHKITKRGQNVTFRCDPISEHNRLYWYRQTLGQGPEFLTYFQNEAQLEKSRLLSDRFSAERPKGSFSTLEIQRTEQGDSAMYLCASSLGGRAGNEQFFGPGTRLTVL.

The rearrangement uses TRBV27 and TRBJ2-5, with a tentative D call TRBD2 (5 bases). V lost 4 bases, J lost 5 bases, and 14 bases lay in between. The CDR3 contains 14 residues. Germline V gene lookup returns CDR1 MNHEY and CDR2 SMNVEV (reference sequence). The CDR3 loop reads CASSSLAEVETQYF. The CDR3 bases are TGTGCCAGCAGTTCCCTCGCGGAGGTGGAGACCCAGTACTTC.

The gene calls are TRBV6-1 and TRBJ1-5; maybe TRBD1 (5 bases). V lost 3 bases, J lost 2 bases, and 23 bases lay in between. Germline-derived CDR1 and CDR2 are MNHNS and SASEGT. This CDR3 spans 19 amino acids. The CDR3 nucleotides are TGTGCCAGCAGTGACCCTCCTCCCGTTAAGGGAGGGGGCAATCAGCCCCAGCATTTT. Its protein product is CASSDPPPVKGGGNQPQHF.

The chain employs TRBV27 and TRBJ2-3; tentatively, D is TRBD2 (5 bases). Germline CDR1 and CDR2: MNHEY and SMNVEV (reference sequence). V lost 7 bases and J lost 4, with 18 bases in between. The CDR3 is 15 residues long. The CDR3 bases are TGTGCCAGCACCCAACCGAGGGAATCTGCAGATACGCAGTATTTT. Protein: CASTQPRESADTQYF.

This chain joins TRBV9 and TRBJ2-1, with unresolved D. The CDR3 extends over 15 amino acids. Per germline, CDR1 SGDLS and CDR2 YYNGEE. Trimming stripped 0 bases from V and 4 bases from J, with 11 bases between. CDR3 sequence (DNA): TGTGCCAGCAGCGTAGAAGCTAGACCTTACAATGAGCAGTTCTTC. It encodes CASSVEARPYNEQFF.

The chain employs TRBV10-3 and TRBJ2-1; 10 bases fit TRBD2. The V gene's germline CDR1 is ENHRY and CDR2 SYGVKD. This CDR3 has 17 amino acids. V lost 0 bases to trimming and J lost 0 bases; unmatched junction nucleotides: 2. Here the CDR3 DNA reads TGTGCCATCAGTGAGTCGACTAGCGGGCGCTCCTACAATGAGCAGTTCTTC. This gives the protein CAISESTSGRSYNEQFF.

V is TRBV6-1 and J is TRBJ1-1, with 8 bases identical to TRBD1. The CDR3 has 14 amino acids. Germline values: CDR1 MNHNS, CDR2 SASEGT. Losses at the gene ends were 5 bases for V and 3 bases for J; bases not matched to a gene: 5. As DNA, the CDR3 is TGTGCCAGCAGTATCCGGGACAGGTACACTGAAGCTTTCTTT. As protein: CASSIRDRYTEAFF.

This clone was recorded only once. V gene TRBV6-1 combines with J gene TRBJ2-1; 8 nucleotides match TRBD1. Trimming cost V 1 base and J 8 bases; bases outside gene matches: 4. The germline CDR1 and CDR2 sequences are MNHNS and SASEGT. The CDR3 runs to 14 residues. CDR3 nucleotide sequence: TGTGCCAGCAGTGAAGGGGCAGGGGGCGATGAGCAGTTCTTC. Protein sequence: CASSEGAGGDEQFF.

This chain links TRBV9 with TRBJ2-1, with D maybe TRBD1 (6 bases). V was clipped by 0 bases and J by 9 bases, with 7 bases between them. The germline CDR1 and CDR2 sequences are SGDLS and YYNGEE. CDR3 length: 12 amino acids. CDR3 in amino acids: CASSVVGGEQFF. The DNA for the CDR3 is TGTGCCAGCAGCGTAGTAGGGGGTGAGCAGTTCTTC. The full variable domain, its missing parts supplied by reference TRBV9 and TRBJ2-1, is DSGVTQTPKHLITATGQRVTLRCSPRSGDLSVYWYQQSLDQGLQFLIQYYNGEERAKGNILERFSAQQFPDLHSELNLSSLELGDSALYFCASSVVGGEQFFGPGTRLTVL.

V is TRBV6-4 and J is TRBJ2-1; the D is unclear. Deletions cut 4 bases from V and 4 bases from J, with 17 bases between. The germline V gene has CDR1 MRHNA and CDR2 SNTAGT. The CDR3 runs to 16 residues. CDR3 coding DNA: TGTGCCAGCAGTGCTACCGTCTCCTCTCTTTACAATGAGCAGTTCTTC. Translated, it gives CASSATVSSLYNEQFF.

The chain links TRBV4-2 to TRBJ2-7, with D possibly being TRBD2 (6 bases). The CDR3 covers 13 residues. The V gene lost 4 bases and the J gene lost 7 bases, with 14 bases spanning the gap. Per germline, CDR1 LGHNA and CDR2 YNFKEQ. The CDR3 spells CASSRGTPGEQYF. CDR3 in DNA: TGTGCCAGCAGCCGCGGGACTCCCGGGGAGCAGTACTTC.

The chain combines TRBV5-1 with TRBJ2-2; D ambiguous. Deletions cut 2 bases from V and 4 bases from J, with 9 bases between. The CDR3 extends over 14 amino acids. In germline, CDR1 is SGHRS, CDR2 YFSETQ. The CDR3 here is CASSLPSGTGELFF. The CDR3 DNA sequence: TGCGCCAGCAGCTTACCCTCGGGCACCGGGGAGCTGTTTTTT.

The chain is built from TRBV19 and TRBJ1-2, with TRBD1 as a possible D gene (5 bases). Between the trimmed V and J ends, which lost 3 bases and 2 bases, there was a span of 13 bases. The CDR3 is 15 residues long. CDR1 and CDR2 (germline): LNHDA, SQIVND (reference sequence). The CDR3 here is CASSISAGLNYGYTF. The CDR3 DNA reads TGTGCCAGTAGTATCAGCGCAGGGCTCAACTATGGCTACACCTTC.

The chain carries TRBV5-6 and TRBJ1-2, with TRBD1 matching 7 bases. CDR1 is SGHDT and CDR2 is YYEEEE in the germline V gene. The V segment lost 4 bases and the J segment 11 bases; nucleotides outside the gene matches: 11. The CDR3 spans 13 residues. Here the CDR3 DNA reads TGTGCCAGCAGCGACCTATCAGGGGGAGAGTACACCTTC. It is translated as CASSDLSGGEYTF.

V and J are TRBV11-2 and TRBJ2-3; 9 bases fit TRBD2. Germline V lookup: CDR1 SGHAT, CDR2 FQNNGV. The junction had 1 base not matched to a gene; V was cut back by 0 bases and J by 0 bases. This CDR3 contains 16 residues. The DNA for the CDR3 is TGTGCCAGCAGCTTAGAGCTAGCGGGAAGCACAGATACGCAGTATTTT. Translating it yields CASSLELAGSTDTQYF.

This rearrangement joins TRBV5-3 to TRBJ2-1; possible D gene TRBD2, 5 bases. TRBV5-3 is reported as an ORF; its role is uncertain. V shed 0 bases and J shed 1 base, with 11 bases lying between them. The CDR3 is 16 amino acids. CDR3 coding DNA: TGTGCCAGAAGCTTGGTGCCTAGCAGATCCTACAATGAGCAGTTCTTC. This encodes CARSLVPSRSYNEQFF.

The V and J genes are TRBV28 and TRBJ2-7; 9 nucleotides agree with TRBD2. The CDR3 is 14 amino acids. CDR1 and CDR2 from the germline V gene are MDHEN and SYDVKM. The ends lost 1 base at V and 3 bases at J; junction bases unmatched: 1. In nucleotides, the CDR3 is TGTGCCAGCAGTTTATCACTAGCGGGCTACGAGCAGTACTTC. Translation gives CASSLSLAGYEQYF.

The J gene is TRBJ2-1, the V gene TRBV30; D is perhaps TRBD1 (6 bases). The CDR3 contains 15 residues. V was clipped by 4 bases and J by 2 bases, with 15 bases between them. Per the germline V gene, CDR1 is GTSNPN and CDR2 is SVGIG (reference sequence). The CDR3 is CAWNGLQGTYNEQFF. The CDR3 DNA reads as TGTGCCTGGAATGGGTTACAGGGTACCTACAATGAGCAGTTCTTC.